Below, one TCR beta chain is given with its context. The antigen is unknown. The sample is drawn from a study of cytomegalovirus exposure and HLA in healthy donors. The study ran its PCR with 60 Vbeta and 13 Jbeta primers. Repertoires were generated with immunoSEQ multiplex PCR, while TCRdb's copy carries only in-frame clones and drops some. Counted here are roughly 140,000 clones, 9.4% occurring once; the ten biggest clones make up 1.5% to 2%. Findings and limits, study-wide: V- and J-gene trimming in TCR beta was tied to a missense DCLRE1C variant by an analysis performed later. In all likelihood, a cluster of highly shared sequence variants was a sequencing artifact.

The sequence was obtained from a male donor in good health and CMV-seronegative. The sequencing sample was made of PBMCs.

The CDR3 protein is CASSTHTGVRRDSPLHF. For the CDR3, the DNA is TGTGCCAGCAGCACTCACACAGGGGTTCGTAGGGATTCACCCCTCCACTTT. V gene TRBV7-9 combines with J gene TRBJ1-6; 7 nucleotides match TRBD1. V shed 5 bases, J shed 8 bases, and the junction held 15 bases outside the gene matches. Germline lookup yields CDR1 SEHNR and CDR2 FQNEAQ (reference sequence). The CDR3 runs to 17 residues.